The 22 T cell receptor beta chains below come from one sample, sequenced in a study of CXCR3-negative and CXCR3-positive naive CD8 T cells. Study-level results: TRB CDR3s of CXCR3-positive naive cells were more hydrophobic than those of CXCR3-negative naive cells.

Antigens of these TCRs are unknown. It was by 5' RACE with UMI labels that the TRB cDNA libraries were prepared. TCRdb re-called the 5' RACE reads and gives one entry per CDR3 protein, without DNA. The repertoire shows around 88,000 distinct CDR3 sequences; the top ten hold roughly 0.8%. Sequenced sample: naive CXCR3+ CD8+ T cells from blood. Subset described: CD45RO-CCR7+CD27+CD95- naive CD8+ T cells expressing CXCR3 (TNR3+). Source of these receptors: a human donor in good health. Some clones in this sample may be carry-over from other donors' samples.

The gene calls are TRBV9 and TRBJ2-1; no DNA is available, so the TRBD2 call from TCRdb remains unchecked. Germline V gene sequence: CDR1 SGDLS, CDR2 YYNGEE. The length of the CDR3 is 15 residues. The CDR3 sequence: CASSVASGIPLKQFF.

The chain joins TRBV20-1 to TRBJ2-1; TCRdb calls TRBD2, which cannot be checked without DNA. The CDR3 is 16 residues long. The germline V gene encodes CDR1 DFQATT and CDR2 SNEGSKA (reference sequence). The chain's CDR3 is CSANPATSGSNDEQFF.

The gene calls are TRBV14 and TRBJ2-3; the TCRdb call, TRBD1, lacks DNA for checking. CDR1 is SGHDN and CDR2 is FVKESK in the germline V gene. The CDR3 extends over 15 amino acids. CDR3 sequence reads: CASSRSDMGGDTQYF.

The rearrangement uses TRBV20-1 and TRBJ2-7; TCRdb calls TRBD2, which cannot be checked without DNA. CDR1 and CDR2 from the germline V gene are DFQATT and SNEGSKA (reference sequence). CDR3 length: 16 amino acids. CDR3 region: CSARGGFSGLTYEQYF.

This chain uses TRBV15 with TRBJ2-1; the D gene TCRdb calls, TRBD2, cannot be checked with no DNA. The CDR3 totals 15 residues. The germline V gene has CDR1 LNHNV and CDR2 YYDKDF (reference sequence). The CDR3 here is CATSTGESAYNEQFF.

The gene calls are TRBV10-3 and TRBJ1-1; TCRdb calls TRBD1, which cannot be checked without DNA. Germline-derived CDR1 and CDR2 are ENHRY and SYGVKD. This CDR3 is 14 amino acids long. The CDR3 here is CAISQTGQNTEAFF.

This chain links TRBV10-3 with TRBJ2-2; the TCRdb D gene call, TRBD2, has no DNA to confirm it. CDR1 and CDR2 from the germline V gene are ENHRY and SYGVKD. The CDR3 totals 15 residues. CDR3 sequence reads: CAIPIASSNTGELFF.

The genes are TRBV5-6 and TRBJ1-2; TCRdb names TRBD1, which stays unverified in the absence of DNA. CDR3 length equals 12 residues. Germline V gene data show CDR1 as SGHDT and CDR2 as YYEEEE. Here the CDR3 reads CASGGQAEGYAF.

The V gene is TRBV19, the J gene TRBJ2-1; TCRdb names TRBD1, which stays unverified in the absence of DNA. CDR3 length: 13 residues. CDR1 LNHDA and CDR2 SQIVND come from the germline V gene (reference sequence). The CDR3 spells CASRGGTVNEQFF.

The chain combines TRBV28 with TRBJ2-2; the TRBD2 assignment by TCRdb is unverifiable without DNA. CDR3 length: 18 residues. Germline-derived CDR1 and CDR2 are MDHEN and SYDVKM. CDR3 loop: CASNLWASGSVRTGELFF. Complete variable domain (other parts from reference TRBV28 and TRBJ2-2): DVKVTQSSRYLVKRTGEKVFLECVQDMDHENMFWYRQDPGLGLRLIYFSYDVKMKEKGDIPEGYSVSREKKERFSLILESASTNQTSMYLCASNLWASGSVRTGELFFGEGSRLTVL.

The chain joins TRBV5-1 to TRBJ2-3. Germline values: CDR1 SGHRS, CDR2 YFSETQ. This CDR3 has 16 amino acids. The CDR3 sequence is CASSLVVDLSTDTQYF.

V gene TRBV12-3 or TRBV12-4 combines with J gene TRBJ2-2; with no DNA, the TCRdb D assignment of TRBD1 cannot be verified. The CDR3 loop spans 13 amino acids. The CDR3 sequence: CATGQGLTGELFF.

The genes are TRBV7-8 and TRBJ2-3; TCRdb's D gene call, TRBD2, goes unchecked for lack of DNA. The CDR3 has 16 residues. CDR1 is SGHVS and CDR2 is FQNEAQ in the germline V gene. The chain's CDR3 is CASSYRGGGGTDTQYF.

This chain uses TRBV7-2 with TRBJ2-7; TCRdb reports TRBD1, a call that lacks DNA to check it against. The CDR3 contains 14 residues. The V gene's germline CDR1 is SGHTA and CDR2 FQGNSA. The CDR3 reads CASSPLGGLGEQYF.

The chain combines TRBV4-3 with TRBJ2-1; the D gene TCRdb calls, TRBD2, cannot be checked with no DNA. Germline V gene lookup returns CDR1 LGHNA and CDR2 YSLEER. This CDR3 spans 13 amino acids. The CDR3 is CASSQVPGPLPFF.

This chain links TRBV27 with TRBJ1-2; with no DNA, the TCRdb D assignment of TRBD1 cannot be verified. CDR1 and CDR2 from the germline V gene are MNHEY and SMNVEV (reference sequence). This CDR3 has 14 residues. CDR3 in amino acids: CASSLSAGGYGYTF.

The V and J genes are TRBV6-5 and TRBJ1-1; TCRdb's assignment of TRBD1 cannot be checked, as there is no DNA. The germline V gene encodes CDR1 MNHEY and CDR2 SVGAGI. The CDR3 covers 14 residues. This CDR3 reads CASSYNRGLTEAFF.

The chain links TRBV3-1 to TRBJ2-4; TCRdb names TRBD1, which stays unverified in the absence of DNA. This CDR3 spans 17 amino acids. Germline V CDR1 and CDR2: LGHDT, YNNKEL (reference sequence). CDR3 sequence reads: CASSQEAGAIGTNIQYF.

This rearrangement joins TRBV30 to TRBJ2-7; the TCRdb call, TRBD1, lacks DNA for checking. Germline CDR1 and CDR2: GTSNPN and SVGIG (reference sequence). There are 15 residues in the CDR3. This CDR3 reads CAWSGGGRTSYEQYF.

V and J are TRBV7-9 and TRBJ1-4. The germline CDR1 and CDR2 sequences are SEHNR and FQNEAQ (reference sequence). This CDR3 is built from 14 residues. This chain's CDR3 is CASSQRNGNEKLFF.

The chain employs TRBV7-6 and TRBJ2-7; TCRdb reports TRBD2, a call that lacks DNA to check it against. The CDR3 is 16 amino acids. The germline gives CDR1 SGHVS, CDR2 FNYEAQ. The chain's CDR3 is CASSLAGLAGSYEQYF.

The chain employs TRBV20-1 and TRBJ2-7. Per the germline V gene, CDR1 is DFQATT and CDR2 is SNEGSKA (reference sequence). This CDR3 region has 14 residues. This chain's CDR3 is CSARDGTGVYEQYF.